A selection of T cell receptor beta chains follows, all from one sample in a study of T-cell reconstitution after alpha-beta-depleted transplantation in children. TCRdb passed the PCR reads through MiXCR, listing each CDR3 protein once. The sample carries 750,000 to 950,000 distinct CDR3 sequences, roughly 15% recorded once. This specimen consisted of PBMCs, mostly from graft donor cells, obtained 360 days after TCRalphabeta/CD19-depleted stem cell transplant. The receptors were gathered from a male patient under 18 who had a stem cell transplant for acute lymphoblastic leukemia, so the T cells may come from the graft donor. The CDR3 runs from the conserved cysteine through the conserved F or W. A D gene is named only where the DNA matches it firmly. Only some rows state a clone size, as once, few, many or a class for expanded clones.

16	TRBV20-1	few	TRBD2	TRBJ2-2	CSARLAGIPNTGELFF	TGCAGTGCTAGGCTAGCGGGCATCCCGAACACCGGGGAGCTGTTTTTT
14	TRBV29-1	many	.	TRBJ2-5	CSVEFVRGQETQYF	TGCAGCGTTGAATTCGTTAGGGGCCAAGAGACCCAGTACTTC
14	TRBV10-2	many	.	TRBJ2-7	CASSVIGSSYEQYF	TGCGCCAGCAGTGTTATAGGAAGCTCCTACGAGCAGTACTTC
12	TRBV12-3/TRBV12-4	many	.	TRBJ2-5	CASSPVVGGQYF	TGTGCCAGCAGTCCCGTTGTTGGTGGCCAGTACTTC
12	TRBV29-1	.	.	TRBJ2-3	CSVALSSDTQYF	TGCAGCGTTGCCCTTAGCTCAGATACGCAGTATTTT
14	TRBV7-2	few	.	TRBJ2-1	CASSLDTDYNEQFF	TGTGCCAGCAGCTTAGACACAGATTACAATGAGCAGTTCTTC
15	TRBV12-3/TRBV12-4	few	.	TRBJ1-1	CASSLGGLPNTEAFF	TGTGCCAGCAGTTTGGGGGGCCTCCCGAACACTGAAGCTTTCTTT
13	TRBV7-3	.	.	TRBJ2-5	CASSLSGMETQYF	TGTGCCAGCAGCTTATCAGGGATGGAGACCCAGTACTTC
14	TRBV9	few	TRBD2	TRBJ2-7	CASSVGPAGYEQYF	TGTGCCAGCAGCGTAGGGCCAGCGGGATACGAGCAGTACTTC
14	TRBV11-2	few	TRBD1	TRBJ2-1	CATFRDRGQNEQFF	TGTGCCACCTTCCGGGACAGGGGGCAGAATGAGCAGTTCTTC
16	TRBV18	.	.	TRBJ2-2	CASSSFKGVNTGELFF	TGTGCCAGCTCATCCTTTAAGGGCGTTAACACCGGGGAGCTGTTTTTT
15	TRBV7-3	.	.	TRBJ1-1	CASSVFVTANTEAFF	TGTGCCAGCAGCGTTTTCGTCACAGCAAACACTGAAGCTTTCTTT
16	TRBV20-1	many	.	TRBJ2-4	CSASPLQGAAKNIQYF	TGCAGTGCTAGCCCTCTCCAAGGGGCGGCCAAAAACATTCAGTACTTC
11	TRBV6-6	few	.	TRBJ2-1	CATIQGNEQFF	TGTGCCACCATCCAGGGCAATGAGCAGTTCTTC
17	TRBV12-3/TRBV12-4	many	TRBD2	TRBJ2-3	CASSSSHPAGGTDTQYF	TGTGCCAGCAGTTCCAGCCACCCGGCGGGAGGCACAGATACGCAGTATTTT
15	TRBV6-5	few	.	TRBJ1-1	CASSYLGQTNTEAFF	TGTGCCAGCAGTTACCTGGGGCAGACGAACACTGAAGCTTTCTTT
14	TRBV4-1	many	.	TRBJ2-1	CASSQVAPQNEQFF	TGCGCCAGCAGCCAAGTGGCCCCCCAGAATGAGCAGTTCTTC